This section outlines one TCR beta chain sequence together with its context. The identical CDR3 is also encoded by other nucleotide sequences in the sample. Germline V lookup: CDR1 SGHRS, CDR2 YFSETQ. V was clipped by 4 bases and J by 2 bases, with 11 bases between them. This CDR3 is 14 amino acids long. Sequenced by immunoSEQ multiplex PCR; TCRdb stores in-frame clones only, minus some. The data contain 200,000 or so clones, around four fifths of them singletons. The data stem from a study of blood T cell repertoires in COVID-19. Overall study: Sites in the United States, Italy and Spain provided acute and convalescent COVID-19 samples.

The sequence derives from a human donor in a cohort sampled during active COVID-19. Material: peripheral blood. The rearrangement joins TRBV5-1 to TRBJ2-3; weak D call: TRBD1 (6 bases). The CDR3 reads CASSLGQNTDTQYF. The CDR3 region has the DNA TGCGCCAGCAGCCTAGGACAGAACACAGATACGCAGTATTTT.